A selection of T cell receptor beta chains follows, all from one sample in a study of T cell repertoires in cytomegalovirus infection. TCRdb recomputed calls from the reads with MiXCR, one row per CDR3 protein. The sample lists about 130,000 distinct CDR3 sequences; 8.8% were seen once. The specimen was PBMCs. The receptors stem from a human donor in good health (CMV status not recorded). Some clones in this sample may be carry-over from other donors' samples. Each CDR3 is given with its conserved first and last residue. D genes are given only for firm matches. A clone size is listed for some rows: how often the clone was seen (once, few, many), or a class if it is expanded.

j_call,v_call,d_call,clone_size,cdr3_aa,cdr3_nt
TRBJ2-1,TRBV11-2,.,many,CASSLVDTGRDNEQFF,TGTGCCAGCAGCTTAGTTGACACCGGGCGGGACAATGAGCAGTTCTTC
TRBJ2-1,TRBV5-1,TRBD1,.,CASSLPTFPGQGYNEQFF,TGCGCCAGCAGCTTGCCAACTTTCCCGGGACAGGGGTACAATGAGCAGTTCTTC
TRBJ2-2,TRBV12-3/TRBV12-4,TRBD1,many,CASSPRTGFPGELFF,TGTGCCAGCAGTCCTAGGACAGGCTTCCCCGGGGAGCTGTTTTTT
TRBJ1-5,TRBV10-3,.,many,CATSSSGPVGNQPQHF,TGTGCCACTTCATCGTCAGGGCCTGTCGGCAATCAGCCCCAGCATTTT
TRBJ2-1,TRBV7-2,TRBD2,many,CASSARGGIEQFF,TGTGCCAGCAGCGCGCGGGGGGGGATTGAGCAGTTCTTC
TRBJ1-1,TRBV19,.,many,CASSIDGAGGAFF,TGTGCCAGTAGTATAGATGGCGCCGGGGGAGCTTTCTTT
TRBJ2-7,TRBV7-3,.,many,CASSPPASGRAYYEQYF,TGTGCCAGCAGCCCCCCCGCCTCGGGCAGGGCATACTACGAGCAGTACTTC
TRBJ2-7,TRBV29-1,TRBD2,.,CSVDVGPGGYEQYF,TGCAGCGTTGATGTCGGTCCGGGGGGCTACGAGCAGTACTTC
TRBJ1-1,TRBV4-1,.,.,CASSQAPGRRETFF,TGCGCCAGCAGCCAAGCTCCCGGGCGGAGGGAAACTTTCTTT
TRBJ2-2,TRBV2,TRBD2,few,CASRVAGGPFTGELFF,TGTGCCAGCAGGGTAGCGGGGGGGCCTTTCACCGGGGAGCTGTTTTTT
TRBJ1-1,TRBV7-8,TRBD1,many,CASSFNPGTGGWNTEAFF,TGTGCCAGCAGCTTTAACCCTGGGACAGGGGGCTGGAACACTGAAGCTTTCTTT
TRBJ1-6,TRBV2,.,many,CASSEQGGRSPLHF,TGTGCCAGCAGTGAGCAGGGCGGGCGATCACCCCTCCACTTT
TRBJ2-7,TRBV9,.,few,CASSLATVGYYEQYF,TGTGCCAGCAGCCTAGCGACAGTGGGATACTACGAGCAGTACTTC
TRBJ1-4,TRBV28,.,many,CASSLDTDSTNEKLFF,TGTGCCAGCAGTCTTGATACAGATTCAACTAATGAAAAACTGTTTTTT
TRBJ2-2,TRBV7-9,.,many,CATSPQGTTNTGELFF,TGTGCCACCTCGCCGCAGGGGACAACGAACACCGGGGAGCTGTTTTTT
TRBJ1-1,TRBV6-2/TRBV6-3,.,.,CASSYPPSEAFF,TGTGCCAGCAGTTACCCCCCCAGTGAAGCTTTCTTT
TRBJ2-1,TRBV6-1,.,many,CASSATEGDEQFF,TGTGCCAGCAGTGCCACAGAGGGGGATGAGCAGTTCTTC
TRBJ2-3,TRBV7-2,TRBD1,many,CASSATGTGSTDTQYF,TGTGCCAGCAGCGCCACCGGGACAGGCAGCACAGATACGCAGTATTTT
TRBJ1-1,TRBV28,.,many,CASHAPLNTEAFF,TGTGCCAGCCATGCCCCCCTAAACACTGAAGCTTTCTTT
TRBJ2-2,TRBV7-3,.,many,CASSFIGRSGELFF,TGTGCCAGCAGCTTTATCGGACGGAGCGGGGAGCTGTTTTTT
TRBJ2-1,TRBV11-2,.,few,CASSNPGGEQFF,TGTGCCAGCAGCAATCCAGGCGGTGAGCAGTTCTTC
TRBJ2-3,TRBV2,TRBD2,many,CASSVTSGGAADTQYF,TGTGCCAGCAGTGTGACTAGCGGGGGGGCCGCAGATACGCAGTATTTT
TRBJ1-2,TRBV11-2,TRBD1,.,CASSLMGYTGGDGYTF,TGTGCCAGCAGCCTTATGGGGTACACAGGGGGCGATGGCTACACCTTC
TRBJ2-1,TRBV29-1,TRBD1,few,CSALLGTAYNEQFF,TGCAGCGCCCTTCTCGGGACAGCCTACAATGAGCAGTTCTTC
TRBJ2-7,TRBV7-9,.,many,CASSLGGGGYEQYF,TGTGCCAGCAGCTTAGGGGGTGGAGGTTACGAGCAGTACTTC
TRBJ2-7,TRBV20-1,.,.,CSAGPDEQYF,TGCAGTGCGGGGCCCGACGAGCAGTACTTC
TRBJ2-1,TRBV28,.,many,CASSSAGRQDYNEQFF,TGTGCCAGCAGTTCGGCTGGGCGGCAGGACTACAATGAGCAGTTCTTC
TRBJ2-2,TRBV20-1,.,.,CSAHSLKATGELFF,TGCAGTGCCCACTCTCTTAAGGCCACCGGGGAGCTGTTTTTT
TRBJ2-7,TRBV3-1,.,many,CASTTTGSGEQYF,TGTGCCAGCACAACAACAGGATCTGGCGAGCAGTACTTC
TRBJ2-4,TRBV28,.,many,CASSFRVGRGNIQYF,TGTGCCAGCAGCTTCCGAGTGGGGCGGGGAAACATTCAGTACTTC
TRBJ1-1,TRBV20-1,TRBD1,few,CSAGTRGEVNTEAFF,TGCAGTGCTGGAACCAGGGGGGAGGTGAACACTGAAGCTTTCTTT
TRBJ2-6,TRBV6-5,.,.,CASSYSNPSSGANVLTF,TGTGCCAGCAGTTACTCGAACCCTTCTTCTGGGGCCAACGTCCTGACTTTC
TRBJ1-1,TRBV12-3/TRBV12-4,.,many,CASSPEVRTLKGTEAFF,TGTGCCAGCAGTCCGGAAGTCCGGACGCTTAAGGGCACTGAAGCTTTCTTT
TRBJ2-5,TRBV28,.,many,CASIPTRGTPVQETQYF,TGTGCCAGCATTCCAACGAGGGGGACCCCTGTTCAAGAGACCCAGTACTTC
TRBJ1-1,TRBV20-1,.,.,CSAQRRGEDTEAFF,TGCAGTGCTCAGCGAAGGGGGGAGGACACTGAAGCTTTCTTT
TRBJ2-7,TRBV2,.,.,CASESRVRGYEQYF,TGTGCCAGCGAGAGTCGGGTCAGAGGGTACGAGCAGTACTTC
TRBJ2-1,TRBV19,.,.,CASSIGGNSYNEQFF,TGTGCCAGTAGTATAGGCGGAAACTCCTACAATGAGCAGTTCTTC
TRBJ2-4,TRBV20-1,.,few,CSARPLAQNIQYF,TGCAGTGCTAGACCTCTAGCCCAAAACATTCAGTACTTC
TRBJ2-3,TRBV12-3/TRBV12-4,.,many,CASSLVLNDRYTDTQYF,TGTGCCAGCAGTTTAGTTTTAAATGACCGATACACAGATACGCAGTATTTT
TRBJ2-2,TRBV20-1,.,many,CSARRSNTGELFF,TGCAGTGCTCGCCGGTCGAACACCGGGGAGCTGTTTTTT
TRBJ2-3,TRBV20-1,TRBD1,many,CSIWDSSTDTQYF,TGCAGTATATGGGACAGCAGCACAGATACGCAGTATTTT
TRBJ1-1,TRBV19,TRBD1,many,CASSIERTGNMNTEAFF,TGTGCCAGTAGTATAGAGAGGACAGGGAACATGAACACTGAAGCTTTCTTT
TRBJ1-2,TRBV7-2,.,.,CASSLGVCGYSF,TGTGCCAGCAGCTTAGGGGTCTGTGGCTACTCCTTC
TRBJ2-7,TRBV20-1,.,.,CSARDSARQIYEQYF,TGCAGTGCTAGAGATTCAGCCAGACAGATCTACGAGCAGTACTTC
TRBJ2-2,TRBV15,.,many,CATSRVRAANTGELFF,TGTGCCACCAGCAGAGTTAGGGCGGCGAACACCGGGGAGCTGTTTTTT
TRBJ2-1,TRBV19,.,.,CASKLGGLGDNEQFF,TGTGCCAGTAAACTGGGGGGTTTGGGTGACAATGAGCAGTTCTTC
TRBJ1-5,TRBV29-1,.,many,CSVEEGGAPQHF,TGCAGCGTTGAAGAGGGGGGGGCCCCCCAGCATTTT
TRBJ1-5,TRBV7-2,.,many,CASSRLPGRGYNQPQHF,TGTGCCAGCAGCCGTTTGCCGGGGCGCGGGTACAATCAGCCCCAGCATTTT
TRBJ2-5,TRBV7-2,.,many,CASSPLGDTRETQYF,TGTGCCAGCAGCCCCCTAGGGGACACTCGAGAGACCCAGTACTTC
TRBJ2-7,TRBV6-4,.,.,CASSKRTSYEQYF,TGTGCCAGCAGCAAGAGGACGTCCTACGAGCAGTACTTC
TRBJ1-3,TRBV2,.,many,CASSDEFRNTIYF,TGTGCCAGCAGTGATGAGTTTCGGAACACCATATATTTT
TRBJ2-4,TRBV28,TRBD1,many,CASNHRGAKNIQYF,TGTGCCAGCAACCACAGGGGTGCCAAAAACATTCAGTACTTC